The 9 T cell receptor beta chains given below trace back to one sample, sequenced in a study of blood T cell repertoires in COVID-19 (dated by TCRdb to the early 2020s). Library preparation used the immunoSEQ multiplex PCR assay. TCRdb's version of the immuneACCESS table is confined to in-frame rearrangements and falls short of the full clone set. An unresolved V gene accounts for under half of the shortfall where checked; the remainder is of unknown origin. Present in this sample are around 200,000 clones, more than 70% of which were seen just once. The ten largest clones capture 1.6% of the sample. The sequenced sample consisted of peripheral blood. The source of these receptors is a man younger than 35 with active or convalescent COVID-19.

The chain is built from TRBV9 and TRBJ2-5; tentatively, D is TRBD2 (7 bases). Trimming cost V 0 bases and J 5 bases, with 14 bases left between them. CDR1 is SGDLS, CDR2 YYNGEE, per germline. The CDR3 totals 15 residues. The CDR3 protein is CASSVAGGPPETQYF. CDR3 in DNA: TGTGCCAGCAGCGTAGCGGGGGGCCCGCCGGAGACCCAGTACTTC. The full variable domain, completed using reference TRBV9 and TRBJ2-5, is DSGVTQTPKHLITATGQRVTLRCSPRSGDLSVYWYQQSLDQGLQFLIQYYNGEERAKGNILERFSAQQFPDLHSELNLSSLELGDSALYFCASSVAGGPPETQYFGPGTRLLVL.

This rearrangement joins TRBV12-3 or TRBV12-4 to TRBJ1-5; TRBD1 might be the D (6 bases). The CDR3 has 13 amino acids. Deletions cut 5 bases from V and 3 bases from J, with 8 bases between. As DNA, the CDR3 is TGTGCCAGCAGTCAGGGGTCCAATCAGCCCCAGCATTTT. Amino acid sequence: CASSQGSNQPQHF.

This clone has ten or more counts. The V and J genes are TRBV6-1 and TRBJ2-1; 7 bases agree with TRBD2. V lost 1 base, J lost 0 bases, and 3 bases stayed unmatched. This CDR3 spans 16 amino acids. Germline-derived CDR1 and CDR2 are MNHNS and SASEGT. The CDR3 nucleotides are TGTGCCAGCAGTGAAGATGGGGGGGGCTCCTACAATGAGCAGTTCTTC. It codes for CASSEDGGGSYNEQFF.

The chain combines TRBV6-2 or TRBV6-3 with TRBJ1-2; TRBD1 matches at 7 bases. Germline V gene sequence: CDR1 MNHEY, CDR2 SVGEGT. The CDR3 length is 13 residues. The V segment lost 4 bases and the J segment 6 bases; nucleotides outside the gene matches: 5. CDR3 sequence (DNA): TGTGCCAGCAGTTTACAGGGGAGAGATGGCTACACCTTC. It translates to CASSLQGRDGYTF.

The gene calls are TRBV5-5 and TRBJ1-2; TRBD1 matches 8 bases. Germline CDR1 SGHKS, CDR2 YYEKEE (reference sequence). The CDR3 extends over 14 amino acids. The trim removed 4 bases at V and 8 bases at J, leaving 10 bases unmatched. The CDR3 region is CASSPEQGVFGYTF. The CDR3 region has the DNA TGTGCCAGCAGCCCCGAACAGGGGGTGTTCGGCTACACCTTC.

This clone came up once. The chain is built from TRBV5-6 and TRBJ2-5, with TRBD1 matching over 7 bases. This CDR3 is built from 15 residues. Trimming cost V 2 bases and J 2 bases; bases outside gene matches: 6. CDR1 and CDR2 from the germline V gene are SGHDT and YYEEEE. In nucleotides, the CDR3 is TGTGCCAGCAGCTTAGGGACAGCACCACAAGAGACCCAGTACTTC. This encodes CASSLGTAPQETQYF.

The chain recombines TRBV3-1 (or the pseudogene TRBV3-2) with TRBJ2-7; no clear D gene. Deletions cut 4 bases from V and 4 bases from J, with 11 bases between. Germline loops: CDR1 LGHDT, CDR2 YNNKEL (reference sequence). This CDR3 comprises 13 residues. The CDR3 reads CASSLRRGYEQYF. CDR3 nucleotides: TGTGCCAGCAGCCTGAGACGAGGTTACGAGCAGTACTTC.

The rearrangement uses TRBV19 and TRBJ2-4; maybe TRBD2 (5 bases). The CDR3 totals 13 residues. V lost 7 bases to trimming and J lost 1 base, with 8 bases between them. In germline, CDR1 is LNHDA, CDR2 SQIVND (reference sequence). CDR3 loop: CASTLGAKNIQYF. For the CDR3, the DNA is TGTGCCAGTACACTAGGGGCCAAAAACATTCAGTACTTC.

The rearrangement joins TRBV5-6 to TRBJ2-7; TRBD1 agrees at 9 bases. The ends lost 4 bases at V and 3 bases at J; junction bases unmatched: 11. This CDR3 is 16 amino acids long. The germline V gene encodes CDR1 SGHDT and CDR2 YYEEEE. The CDR3 loop is CASSPLPGQGNYEQYF. DNA for the CDR3: TGTGCCAGCAGCCCATTACCGGGACAGGGTAACTACGAGCAGTACTTC.